This TCR beta chain was obtained from a study of multiple sclerosis patients with progressive multifocal leukoencephalopathy (dated by TCRdb to about 2019). Turning to the overall study: Peripheral T and B cells were examined in MS patients who went on to develop PML (4 under natalizumab, 1 after alemtuzumab) as well as in treated patients who did not. From before therapy, through 6 and 12 months, up to PML onset, two natalizumab-treated patients who later developed PML were tracked longitudinally. The goal of the study was to detect any JC virus-specific or public T-cell expansions that arose at the time of PML onset.

Beyond this particular receptor, the publication reports: Because the cohort was small and descriptive, it remained unclear whether the findings reflect JC virus infection or general immunocompromise. Less diverse TRB repertoires in most PML patients were suggested by lower normalized Shannon entropy, whereas values near 1 were observed in the natalizumab-treated controls. At the time PML developed, no common TRBV or TRBJ gene usage or preferential TRBV-TRBJ pairings were detected. Analysis was restricted to peripheral blood, although for natalizumab-associated PML, cerebrospinal fluid or brain lymphocytes might be more informative. Although TRB clones above 0.5% frequency turned up only in PML patients, the clones expanded at PML onset were already present before and during natalizumab therapy.

This clone has only one observation. The specificity of this receptor is unknown. No qualities accompany the bases; no much larger clone lies one base away. TRB CDR3 regions were amplified from genomic DNA with the immunoSEQ two-step multiplex PCR at survey-level depth. Each PCR was spiked with synthetic inline TR CDR3 controls spanning all V-J pairings to estimate template counts and remove amplification bias. Reads went through processing to reduce amplification and sequencing bias, and quantification was done against synthetic TR CDR3 analogs. Per the original workflow: Raw data were processed in ImmunoSEQ Analyzer, with out-of-frame sequences and CDR3s containing stop codons removed, and genes were named according to IMGT nomenclature. Normalized Shannon entropy, defined as 1 minus Pielou's evenness, was used to summarize repertoire diversity. TRB sequences were considered identical only when V gene, J gene and CDR3 were shared. Public PML clonotypes were CDR3s shared by two or more PML-onset samples but absent earlier, in controls, and in public databases. Position-by-position CDR3 amino acid composition was analyzed in Skylign with the observed count method. TCRdb holds this immuneACCESS table with in-frame rearrangements only. Some clones are missing; in checked studies, unresolved V genes explain under half, and the rest has no known cause. V and J calls and clone size come straight from that table; D and trimming were deduced from the DNA. Here the sample has more than 30,000 clones; about 87% occur a single time. The ten most abundant clones make up about 6% of the sample.

The sample's time point label is to be understood as: time of PML onset. The intended sense of this specimen's treatment or condition label: on natalizumab therapy at sampling. Diagnosis of PML was based on clinical and MRI findings and confirmed by finding JC virus DNA in cerebrospinal fluid. In the natalizumab-treated patients, PML was found to develop after between roughly 15 and 56 months of natalizumab therapy. Interferon beta had previously been received by all listed patients, and all PML patients were female. At the time of PML onset, T3 blood samples were collected. Isolation of peripheral blood mononuclear cells was performed by Ficoll-Hypaque density gradient centrifugation. Sequencing used PBMCs, obtained from a patient treated with natalizumab. The clonotype comes from a woman in her forties with progressive multifocal leukoencephalopathy.

This receptor carries the CDR3 CASSMAGRAYGYTF. The bases read TGTGCCAGTAGTATGGCGGGCAGGGCCTATGGCTACACCTTC. The chain employs TRBV19 and TRBJ1-2; TRBD1 is a possible D gene, resting on 5 matching bases. Counted from cysteine to phenylalanine, this CDR3 has 14 amino acids. Only the CDR3 DNA is retained, 42 bases long and in frame from the first base. From a lookup of the germline V gene (reference sequence), CDR1 and CDR2 are LNHDA and SQIVND. The trim is 3 bases for V and 4 bases for J, with a gap of 12 bases between the germline ends.